This T cell receptor (gamma chain) derives from a study of intestinal T cells in coeliac disease (dated by TCRdb to the early 2020s). Regarding the research as a whole: Coeliac patients were much younger than controls, with mean ages of 16.0 versus 54.8 years in the TRG cohort. The TCR-delta (TRD) cohort included duodenal biopsies from some 11 coeliac disease patients and some 11 non-coeliac controls. A second, larger TCR-gamma (TRG) cohort comprised duodenal biopsies from about 35 coeliac disease patients and some 21 non-coeliac controls.

Study-wide conclusions, independent of this receptor: Repeated CDR3 amino acid sequences could not be distinguished from PCR duplicates. FFPE-derived DNA was found to be relatively degraded, and loss of a proportion of TCR sequences in each sample was likely caused by this degradation. Clustering based on TRG put most of the roughly 54 biopsies (roughly 94%) in the right class, and the reported leave-one-out accuracy was approximately 87%. Age was significantly different between the coeliac and control groups, but splitting the analysis by age did not give a significant classification. TRD kmer-based clustering correctly classified all 20 or so biopsies in training, with a reported leave-one-out accuracy of around 92%.

This clone showed up just a few times. Its antigen has not been determined. The junction departs from the called germline gene at one end, perhaps through a read error. The identical CDR3 is also encoded by other nucleotide sequences in the sample. For each case, genomic DNA was extracted from ten 5-um FFPE scrolls with the QIAamp DNA FFPE tissue kit. Classification of coeliac disease based on the TCR repertoire was tested using fully anonymised formalin-fixed paraffin-embedded duodenal biopsies that were surplus to diagnostic needs. Spanning cysteine to phenylalanine, the CDR3 consists of 12 amino acids. Kept here is only the CDR3 DNA, which spans 36 bases and is read in frame from base 1. From the germline V gene, CDR1 is VENAVY and CDR2 is YDSYNSRV. Preparation of the library involved multiplex PCR. Sequencing was performed on an Ion Torrent PGM. TRG repertoires were amplified from about 190 ng of biopsy DNA with the LymphoTrack kit, in which Illumina adapters are carried by the primers. TRG amplicons were purified with AMPure XP beads, quantified on a 2100 Bioanalyzer, and pooled equimolarly. Sequencing of TRG libraries was performed on an Ion PGM instrument. Per the original workflow: FastX removed reads in which more than 10% of nucleotides fell below the per-patient third-quartile quality score. Reads were aligned with IMGT/HighV-QUEST to assign V, D and J genes, identify CDR3 regions and assess functionality. After the sequences were translated into amino acids, every sequence predicted to be non-functional was thrown out. CDR3s were broken into kmers both with and without positional annotation, kmer frequencies were analysed by PCA, and samples were clustered using each of the 1023 combinations of PCs 1-10. Classification was validated by leave-one-out cross-validation, in which parameters were re-optimised on the remaining samples each time. Shannon diversity was computed with the vegan R package from repeated random subsamples equal to the lowest read count. TCRdb reprocessed the public data with the CATT caller; entries with the same nucleotide sequence were combined afterwards. These V and J calls rely on TCRdb rather than the paper's analysis. For this sample there are 800 or so gamma-chain clones; about half appear just once. The ten largest make up about 25% of the sample.

Rearrangement joined TRGV8 to TRGJP2. The specimen was a duodenal biopsy. The receptor comes from a human donor with celiac disease. The nucleotide sequence is given as TGTGCACCTAAGAGTAGTGATTGGATTAAGACGTTT. It translates to CAPKSSDWIKTF.